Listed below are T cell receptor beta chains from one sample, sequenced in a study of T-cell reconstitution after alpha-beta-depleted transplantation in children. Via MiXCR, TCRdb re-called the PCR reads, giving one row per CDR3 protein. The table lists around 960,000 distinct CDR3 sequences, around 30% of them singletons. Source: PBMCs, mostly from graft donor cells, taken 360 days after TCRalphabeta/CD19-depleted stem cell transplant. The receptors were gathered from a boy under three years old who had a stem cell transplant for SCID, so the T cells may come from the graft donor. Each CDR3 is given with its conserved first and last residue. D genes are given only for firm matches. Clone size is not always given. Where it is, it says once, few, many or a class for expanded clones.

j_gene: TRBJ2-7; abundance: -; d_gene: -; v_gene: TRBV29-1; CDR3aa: CSVVAGSYEQYF; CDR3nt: TGCAGCGTTGTGGCAGGTTCCTACGAGCAGTACTTC
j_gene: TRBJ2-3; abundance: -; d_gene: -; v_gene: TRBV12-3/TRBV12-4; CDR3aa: CASSFLLAHTDTQYF; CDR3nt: TGTGCCAGCAGTTTCCTTCTAGCACACACAGATACGCAGTATTTT
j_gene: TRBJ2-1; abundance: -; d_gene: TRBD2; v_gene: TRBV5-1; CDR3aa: CASSPTSGGDEQFF; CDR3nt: TGCGCCAGCAGCCCGACTAGCGGGGGCGATGAGCAGTTCTTC
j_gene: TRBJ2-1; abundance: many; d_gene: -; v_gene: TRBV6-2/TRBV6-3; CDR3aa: CASRLPQVNEQFF; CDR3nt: TGTGCCAGCAGACTACCCCAGGTAAATGAGCAGTTCTTC
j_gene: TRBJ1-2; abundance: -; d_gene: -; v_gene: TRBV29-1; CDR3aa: CSATGNSNYGYTF; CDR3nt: TGCAGCGCCACAGGCAATTCTAACTATGGCTACACCTTC
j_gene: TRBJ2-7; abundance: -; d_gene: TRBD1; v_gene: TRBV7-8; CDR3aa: CASSLEAGGYYEQYF; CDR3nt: TGTGCCAGCAGCTTAGAGGCAGGGGGATACTACGAGCAGTACTTC
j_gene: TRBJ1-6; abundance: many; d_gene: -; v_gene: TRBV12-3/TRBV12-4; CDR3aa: CASSPGGRVGSPLHF; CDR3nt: TGTGCCAGCAGTCCCGGAGGGAGAGTGGGCTCACCCCTCCACTTT
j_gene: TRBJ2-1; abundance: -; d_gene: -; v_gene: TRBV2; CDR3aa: CASSEALPGNSYNEQFF; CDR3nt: TGTGCCAGCAGTGAAGCGCTTCCGGGGAACTCCTACAATGAGCAGTTCTTC
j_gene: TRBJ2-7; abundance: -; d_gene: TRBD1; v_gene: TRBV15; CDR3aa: CATSRDDRGTPYEQYF; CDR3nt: TGTGCCACCAGCAGAGACGACAGGGGTACTCCCTACGAGCAGTACTTC
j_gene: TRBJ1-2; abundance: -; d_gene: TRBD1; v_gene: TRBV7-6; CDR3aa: CASSLEAGQVSGYGYTF; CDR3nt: TGTGCCAGCAGCTTAGAGGCGGGACAGGTGTCCGGCTATGGCTACACCTTC
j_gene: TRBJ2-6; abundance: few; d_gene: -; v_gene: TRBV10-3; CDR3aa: CAISPESSGANVLTF; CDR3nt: TGTGCCATCAGTCCAGAGAGCTCTGGGGCCAACGTCCTGACTTTC
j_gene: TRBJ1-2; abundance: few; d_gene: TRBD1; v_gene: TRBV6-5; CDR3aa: CASSYSRTGSGYTF; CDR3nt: TGTGCCAGCAGTTACTCTAGGACAGGGAGCGGCTACACCTTC
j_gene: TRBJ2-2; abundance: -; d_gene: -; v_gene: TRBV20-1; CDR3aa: CSARARWGGYPDRELFF; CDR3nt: TGCAGTGCTAGAGCCCGGTGGGGAGGCTACCCCGACCGGGAGCTGTTTTTT
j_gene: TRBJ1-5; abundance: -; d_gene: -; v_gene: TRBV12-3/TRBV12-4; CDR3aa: CASSSPWGGSYNQPQHF; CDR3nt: TGTGCCAGCAGTTCCCCTTGGGGGGGGTCCTACAATCAGCCCCAGCATTTT
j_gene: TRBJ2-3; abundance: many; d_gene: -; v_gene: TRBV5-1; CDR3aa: CASSLLDTQYF; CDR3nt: TGTGCCAGCAGCTTGCTTGATACGCAGTATTTT
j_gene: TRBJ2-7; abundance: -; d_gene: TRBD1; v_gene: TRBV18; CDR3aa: CASSPLGTTGVEQYF; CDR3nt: TGTGCCAGCTCACCATTGGGGACGACAGGGGTTGAGCAGTACTTC
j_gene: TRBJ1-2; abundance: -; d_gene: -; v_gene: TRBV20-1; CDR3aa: CSASFPRGREEVYGYTF; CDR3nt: TGCAGTGCTAGCTTCCCAAGGGGCAGGGAAGAGGTCTATGGCTACACCTTC
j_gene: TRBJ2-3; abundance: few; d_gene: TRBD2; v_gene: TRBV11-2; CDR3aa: CASSLGSTSGGPTDTQYF; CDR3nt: TGTGCCAGCAGCTTAGGGAGCACTAGCGGGGGGCCCACAGATACGCAGTATTTT
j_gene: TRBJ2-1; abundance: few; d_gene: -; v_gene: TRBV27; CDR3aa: CASSISGEYNEQFF; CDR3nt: TGTGCCAGCAGCATCTCTGGGGAGTACAATGAGCAGTTCTTC
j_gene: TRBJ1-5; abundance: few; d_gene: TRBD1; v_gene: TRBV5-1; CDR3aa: CASSPGTEKYQPQHF; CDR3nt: TGCGCCAGCAGCCCCGGGACAGAAAAGTATCAGCCCCAGCATTTT
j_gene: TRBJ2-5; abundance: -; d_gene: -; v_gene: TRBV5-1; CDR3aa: CASSLVLVGGPETQYF; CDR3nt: TGCGCCAGCAGCTTGGTCTTAGTGGGGGGGCCGGAGACCCAGTACTTC
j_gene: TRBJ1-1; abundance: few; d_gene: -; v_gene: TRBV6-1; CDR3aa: CASSGGEQTWNTEAFF; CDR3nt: TGTGCCAGCAGTGGAGGAGAGCAAACATGGAACACTGAAGCTTTCTTT
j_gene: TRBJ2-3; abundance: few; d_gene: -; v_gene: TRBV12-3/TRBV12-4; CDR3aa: CASSLREVTDTQYF; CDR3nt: TGTGCCAGCAGTTTACGAGAAGTTACAGATACGCAGTATTTT